What follows describes a single T cell receptor beta chain. The antigen is not known. The sample belongs to a study of OX40 agonist ivuxolimab in advanced cancers. Study context: The patients' treatment was ivuxolimab, an agonistic anti-OX40 (CD134) antibody.

Points from the study as a whole: Average numbers of expanded clones were greater in CD8+ T cells than in CD4+. The CD4+ and CD8+ T cells in the blood had expanded clonally by week 6 at 0.1 to 3.0 mg/kg.

V shed 3 bases and J shed 0 bases, with 9 bases lying between them. From germline, CDR1 is PRHDT and CDR2 FYEKMQ (reference sequence). The CDR3 is made up of 15 amino acids. Profiled with immunoSEQ multiplex PCR; TCRdb holds only in-frame clones, not every one. The sample has about 47,000 clones; about 85% are singletons. The sequences come from CD4+ or CD8+ T cells sorted from blood, collected in a trial of the OX40 agonist ivuxolimab. The receptor was derived from an adult with an advanced solid tumor such as melanoma, head and neck, liver or kidney cancer. The chain employs TRBV13 and TRBJ2-1; D may be TRBD2 (5 bases). The CDR3 spells CASSLGRASYNEQFF. The CDR3 DNA sequence: TGTGCCAGCAGCTTGGGGAGAGCCTCCTACAATGAGCAGTTCTTC.